The next 14 T cell receptor beta chains were all read from a single sample in a study of blood T cell repertoires in COVID-19. Sequencing was performed with immunoSEQ multiplex PCR; in TCRdb, only in-frame clones are kept and a portion is missing. The sample has under 300,000 clones, around nine tenths seen once. Sequenced: PBMCs or T cells enriched from blood (not recorded which). The receptors originated from a man aged 40-49 years who had recovered from COVID-19.

This chain joins TRBV19 and TRBJ1-2; D is undetermined. The V end was cut by 5 bases, the J end by 4 bases, with 8 bases between. The CDR3 length is 12 residues. The germline gives CDR1 LNHDA, CDR2 SQIVND (reference sequence). Here the CDR3 reads CASSPDGYGYTF. CDR3 coding DNA: TGTGCCAGTAGTCCAGATGGCTATGGCTACACCTTC.

The rearrangement uses TRBV12-5 and TRBJ2-7; 7 positions match TRBD1. The CDR3 runs to 19 residues. Looked up from germline, CDR1 is LGHNT and CDR2 is FRNRAP. The J segment lost 0 bases and the V segment lost 1 base, leaving 15 bases of the junction unmatched. The CDR3 loop is CASGLGWGRQGDSSYEQYF. In DNA, the CDR3 is TGTGCTAGTGGTTTGGGATGGGGACGACAGGGCGACAGCTCCTACGAGCAGTACTTC.

Written as DNA, the CDR3 is TGTGCCAGCAGCTTAAATGACAGGCCTGGCTATGGCTACACCTTC. Its translation: CASSLNDRPGYGYTF. J is TRBJ1-2 and V is TRBV7-8, with a weak D call TRBD1 (6 bases). This CDR3 is built from 15 residues. Germline values: CDR1 SGHVS, CDR2 FQNEAQ. Between the trimmed V and J ends, which lost 2 bases and 4 bases, there was a span of 14 bases.

The chain joins TRBV6-8 to TRBJ1-5; D call uncertain. CDR1 is MNHGY, CDR2 SAAAGT, per germline. V gave up 4 bases and J gave up 0 bases, with 19 bases separating them. The CDR3 has 18 residues. This CDR3 reads CASSSDSRVEGSNQPQHF. For the CDR3, the DNA is TGTGCCAGCAGTTCCGACTCACGTGTGGAGGGTAGCAATCAGCCCCAGCATTTT.

This clone was picked up one time. This sequence joins TRBV18 and TRBJ2-1; 9 positions agree with TRBD2. Germline loops: CDR1 KGHSH, CDR2 LQKENI. V gave up 6 bases and J gave up 5 bases; unmatched junction bases: 8. This CDR3 has 15 amino acids. CDR3 in DNA: TGTGCCAGCTCGCCGAGCGGGGGGCCCGACAATGAGCAGTTCTTC. Protein: CASSPSGGPDNEQFF.

The gene calls are TRBV7-9 and TRBJ1-2; 9 bases fit TRBD1. In germline, CDR1 is SEHNR, CDR2 FQNEAQ (reference sequence). The junction had 6 bases not matched to a gene; V was cut back by 1 base and J by 6 bases. This CDR3 region has 15 residues. The CDR3 sequence: CASSLVSGTGNGYTF. CDR3 bases: TGTGCCAGCAGCTTAGTAAGCGGGACAGGGAATGGCTACACCTTC.

The V gene is TRBV7-2, the J gene TRBJ2-1; 9 positions agree with TRBD1. CDR1 is SGHTA and CDR2 is FQGNSA in the germline V gene. V lost 4 bases, J lost 6 bases, and 10 bases stayed unmatched. The CDR3 has 16 amino acids. CDR3 residues: CASSSRWDRVTNEQFF. The CDR3 coding sequence is TGTGCCAGCAGCTCCCGTTGGGACAGGGTGACCAATGAGCAGTTCTTC.

This clone has just one count. This CDR3 is CASSLGPRGGEAFF. The CDR3 DNA is TGTGCCAGCAGCCTGGGACCAAGAGGGGGTGAAGCTTTCTTT. The chain recombines TRBV5-5 with TRBJ1-1, with D tentatively TRBD1 (6 bases). Germline V CDR1 and CDR2: SGHKS, YYEKEE (reference sequence). V shed 4 bases and J shed 7 bases, with 17 bases lying between them. This CDR3 has 14 residues. The full variable domain, rest sourced from reference TRBV5-5 and TRBJ1-1, is DAGVTQSPTHLIKTRGQQVTLRCSPISGHKSVSWYQQVLGQGPQFIFQYYEKEERGRGNFPDRFSARQFPNYSSELNVNALLLGDSALYLCASSLGPRGGEAFFGQGTRLTVV.

The V call is TRBV4-2, the J call TRBJ2-2; TRBD1 matches at 7 bases. V gave up 4 bases and J gave up 2 bases; unmatched junction bases: 4. The CDR3 consists of 15 residues. CDR1 is LGHNA and CDR2 is YNFKEQ in the germline V gene. The CDR3 DNA follows: TGTGCCAGCAGCCGCCGGGACAGAAACACCGGGGAGCTGTTTTTT. It is translated as CASSRRDRNTGELFF.

This clone was recorded only once. The chain couples TRBV11-3 to TRBJ1-2, with D unresolved. Trimming shortened V by 0 bases and J by 5 bases, and 4 bases separated the two germline ends. Looked up from germline, CDR1 is SGHNT and CDR2 is YENEEA. The CDR3 covers 12 residues. The CDR3 DNA follows: TGTGCCAGCAGCTTAGATCCTTATGGCTACACCTTC. It yields the protein CASSLDPYGYTF.

The chain joins TRBV10-2 to TRBJ2-3; D remains ambiguous. Germline CDR1 and CDR2: WSHSY and SAAADI. The CDR3 sequence is 14 residues long. Trimming pared 7 bases from V and 0 bases from J, leaving 11 bases between. CDR3 sequence reads: CASKNYASTDTQYF. The CDR3 region has the DNA TGCGCCAGCAAAAACTACGCGAGCACAGATACGCAGTATTTT.

The V call is TRBV27, the J call TRBJ1-1, with 10 bases lining up with TRBD1. V trimming: 6 bases; J trimming: 5 bases; junction bases outside the gene matches: 15. The CDR3 is 17 amino acids. CDR1 and CDR2 from the germline V gene are MNHEY and SMNVEV (reference sequence). For the CDR3, the DNA is TGTGCCAGCAGCAGACAGGGGGCGCGGGTTCAGAGAACTGAAGCTTTCTTT. It codes for CASSRQGARVQRTEAFF.

The rearrangement joins TRBV11-2 to TRBJ1-6; TRBD1 agrees at 8 bases. Germline trimming cut 4 bases from V and 0 bases from J; bases unmatched to any gene: 2. CDR1 and CDR2 (germline): SGHAT, FQNNGV. This CDR3 region has 16 residues. The CDR3 spells CASSSGQGSYNSPLHF. CDR3 bases: TGTGCCAGCAGCTCCGGACAGGGCTCCTATAATTCACCCCTCCACTTT.

In DNA, the CDR3 is TGTGCCAGCAAGGGGGCCCCCTACGAGCAGTACTTC. It translates to CASKGAPYEQYF. The chain recombines TRBV28 with TRBJ2-7; TRBD1 agrees at 7 bases. J was trimmed by 2 bases and V by 7 bases; bases with no gene match: 2. In germline, CDR1 is MDHEN, CDR2 SYDVKM. The CDR3 has 12 residues. The full variable domain, with the rest looked up from reference TRBV28 and TRBJ2-7, is DVKVTQSSRYLVKRTGEKVFLECVQDMDHENMFWYRQDPGLGLRLIYFSYDVKMKEKGDIPEGYSVSREKKERFSLILESASTNQTSMYLCASKGAPYEQYFGPGTRLTVT.